This is a list of T cell receptor beta chains from one sample in a study of blood T cell repertoires in COVID-19. TCRdb's copy holds only in-frame clones and misses some; the assay was immunoSEQ multiplex PCR. Among around 190,000 clones listed, about 88% were seen once. The specimen was peripheral blood. The receptors were gathered from a man aged 50 to 59 with COVID-19, enrolled during active disease. Each CDR3 is given without its conserved first and last residue. Only some rows state a clone size, as once, few, many or a class for expanded clones.

J	V	size	CDR3
TRBJ2-5	TRBV29-1	-	SVEGGGRETQY
TRBJ1-5	TRBV19	-	ASSMDPLAPSGHTYSNQPQH
TRBJ1-1	TRBV5-4	-	ASSLVGSSGTEAF
TRBJ2-2	TRBV19	-	ASRGQGNGELF
TRBJ2-1	TRBV10-1	-	ASSRDGRGVGEQF
TRBJ1-6	TRBV30	-	AWNQGSYNSPLH
TRBJ2-2	TRBV24-1	-	ATSVPARGGLAGELF
TRBJ2-5	TRBV7-9	once	ASSFPPGGGQETQY
TRBJ1-5	TRBV16	-	ASSPRGMGDQPQH
TRBJ1-3	TRBV7-2	-	ASSLVQGAGNTIY
TRBJ1-5	TRBV7-9	few	ASSLTEQPQH
TRBJ2-7	TRBV12-3/TRBV12-4	-	ASSAGTAYEQY
TRBJ1-6	TRBV9	-	ASSPQTESYNSPLH
TRBJ1-1	TRBV3-1/TRBV3-2	-	AGSRTGGATEAF
TRBJ2-5	TRBV7-2	-	ASSLGFEFQETQY
TRBJ1-2	TRBV29-1	-	STDRGQGYGYT
TRBJ2-7	TRBV27	-	ASIVYRKNEAYEQY
TRBJ2-7	TRBV6-5	-	ASSNRLAAYEQY
TRBJ1-1	TRBV5-6	-	ASSYGGPGQKNTEAF
TRBJ1-1	TRBV14	-	ASSQDLQANTEAF
TRBJ2-1	TRBV4-3	-	ASSPGEGMVHEQF
TRBJ1-1	TRBV9	-	ASSVGGQGSYTEAF
TRBJ2-3	TRBV6-1	-	ASSGTSGRARGTDTQY
TRBJ1-5	TRBV19	-	ASSTGGAQAQPQH
TRBJ1-3	TRBV3-1/TRBV3-2	-	ASSQRTSGNTIY
TRBJ2-7	TRBV12-3/TRBV12-4	-	ASSDRVSYEQY
TRBJ2-7	TRBV14	-	ASSQVRGASYEQY
TRBJ2-1	TRBV6-6	-	ASSLSFPGSSYNEQF
TRBJ2-3	TRBV4-3	-	ASSQGLAASTDTQY
TRBJ1-1	TRBV19	once	ASSNRDSTEAF
TRBJ1-1	TRBV2	-	ASSLSGIGLLTEAF
TRBJ1-5	TRBV2	-	ASSERRGYSNQPQH
TRBJ2-1	TRBV2	-	ASGGSRWAGGYNEQF
TRBJ2-4	TRBV6-4	-	ASSETGENIQY
TRBJ1-4	TRBV5-1	-	ASSPSGKGRSEKLF
TRBJ1-4	TRBV27	-	ASSRVSAVNEKLF
TRBJ1-6	TRBV9	many	ASSPLDSPPLH
TRBJ2-7	TRBV5-4	-	ASSSQGRSYEQY
TRBJ2-3	TRBV19	-	ASSILLASTDTQY
TRBJ1-2	TRBV14	-	ASSQDSSRARYGYT
TRBJ1-1	TRBV4-2	-	ASSPERGINTEAF
TRBJ1-1	TRBV5-1	-	ASSSRQMNTEAF
TRBJ1-1	TRBV5-1	-	ASSLDPEGNTEAF
TRBJ1-1	TRBV19	-	ASTTDRWWAF
TRBJ1-1	TRBV18	-	ASSPLTGGGMNTEAF
TRBJ1-2	TRBV19	-	ASINRGAVGGYT
TRBJ2-7	TRBV3-1/TRBV3-2	-	ASSQAGIYEQY
TRBJ1-5	TRBV19	-	ASSMWAQGAGQPQH
TRBJ2-3	TRBV10-3	-	AIRSVLSTDTQY